Below are 14 T cell receptor beta chains sequenced from a single sample in a study of cytomegalovirus exposure and HLA in healthy donors. PCR primers comprised 60 Vbeta and 13 Jbeta primers. Clones were sequenced by immunoSEQ multiplex PCR, and TCRdb holds only the in-frame ones, with some missing. The sample includes about 95,000 clones, 65% to 90% of them seen just once. The source material was PBMCs. The origin of the receptors is a man younger than 45 in good health and CMV-seropositive.

The chain carries TRBV7-8 and TRBJ2-7; TRBD2 matches 11 bases. V was pared by 5 bases and J by 6 bases, with 9 bases of the junction left unmatched. The germline CDR1 and CDR2 sequences are SGHVS and FQNEAQ. The CDR3 is 15 residues long. The CDR3 protein is CASSLMTSGASEQYF. CDR3 bases: TGTGCCAGCAGCCTCATGACTAGCGGGGCATCCGAGCAGTACTTC.

The V and J genes are TRBV27 and TRBJ2-7, with 8 nucleotides matching TRBD1. The CDR3 consists of 14 residues. The V gene's germline CDR1 is MNHEY and CDR2 SMNVEV (reference sequence). The trim removed 7 bases at V and 2 bases at J, leaving 7 bases unmatched. The CDR3 region has the DNA TGTGCCAGCACCACTTTGGACAGGGCCTACGAGCAGTACTTC. It is translated as CASTTLDRAYEQYF.

The gene calls are TRBV5-1 and TRBJ1-4; D is unclear. The CDR3 is made up of 13 amino acids. Per the germline V gene, CDR1 is SGHRS and CDR2 is YFSETQ. Between the trimmed V and J ends, which lost 1 base and 5 bases, there was a span of 6 bases. The CDR3 DNA follows: TGCGCCAGCAGCTTGTCCGGGAATGAAAAACTGTTTTTT. Amino acid sequence: CASSLSGNEKLFF.

The rearrangement links TRBV15 to TRBJ2-1; TRBD1 agrees at 9 bases. CDR1 and CDR2 from the germline V gene are LNHNV and YYDKDF (reference sequence). There are 15 residues in the CDR3. Trimming took 3 bases from V and 1 from J; bases not matched to a gene: 1. The CDR3 nucleotides read TGTGCCACCAGCAGGACAGGGGGGTCCTACAATGAGCAGTTCTTC. Its translation is CATSRTGGSYNEQFF.

V and J are TRBV10-3 and TRBJ2-7, with a possible D match to TRBD2 (5 bases). The CDR3 covers 14 residues. Germline values: CDR1 ENHRY, CDR2 SYGVKD. Deletions cut 3 bases from V and 2 bases from J, with 11 bases between. The CDR3 DNA reads TGTGCCATCAGTGACCCGGGGTCTACCTACGAGCAGTACTTC. Its translation is CAISDPGSTYEQYF.

The genes are TRBV5-1 and TRBJ1-4; D might be TRBD1 (5 bases). Germline V gives CDR1 SGHRS, CDR2 YFSETQ. Trimming left V 5 bases short and J 0 bases short, with 11 bases between. The CDR3 covers 15 residues. Here the CDR3 reads CASRQQESTNEKLFF. CDR3 coding DNA: TGCGCCAGCAGACAACAGGAATCAACTAATGAAAAACTGTTTTTT.

This clone was detected a few times. The gene calls are TRBV19 and TRBJ2-1; no clear D. The V gene's germline CDR1 is LNHDA and CDR2 SQIVND (reference sequence). This CDR3 has 13 amino acids. V was pared by 2 bases and J by 9 bases, with 11 bases between. The CDR3 sequence: CASSIQDSGEQFF. The CDR3 nucleotides read TGTGCCAGTAGTATACAGGATTCCGGTGAGCAGTTCTTC.

The chain uses TRBV6-1 and TRBJ1-1; 8 nucleotides match TRBD1. Germline lookup yields CDR1 MNHNS and CDR2 SASEGT. The CDR3 is 14 residues long. Unmatched junction bases numbered 6, after V lost 5 bases and J lost 4 bases. The CDR3, as DNA: TGTGCCAGCAGTCCCCGAACAGGGGGCACTGAAGCTTTCTTT. This translates into CASSPRTGGTEAFF.

The chain combines TRBV5-1 with TRBJ2-5; 7 bases are a match to TRBD1. The J call is uncertain, as TRBJ2-7 better fits the DNA end. CDR3 length equals 16 residues. CDR1 is SGHRS and CDR2 is YFSETQ in the germline V gene. CDR3 protein: CASSRTTGVQSYEQYF. The CDR3 nucleotides are TGCGCCAGCAGCCGTACAACAGGGGTGCAGTCCTACGAGCAGTACTTC.

In its sample, this clone was seen a few times. The chain employs TRBV21-1 and TRBJ2-7; the D call in the table, TRBD1, was not verified against the DNA. TRBV21-1 counts as a pseudogene. The CDR3 consists of 16 residues. CDR3 residues: CASSKKRTGGSYEQYF. The CDR3, as DNA: TGTGCCAGCAGCAAAAAGAGGACAGGGGGCTCCTACGAGCAGTACTTC.

V gene TRBV9 combines with J gene TRBJ2-2, with D possibly being TRBD2 (6 bases). The CDR3 spans 16 residues. Trimming shortened V by 4 bases and J by 8 bases, and 21 bases separated the two germline ends. The germline V gene has CDR1 SGDLS and CDR2 YYNGEE. The CDR3 is CASSPLGGVLGGELFF. DNA for the CDR3: TGTGCCAGCAGCCCTCTAGGCGGGGTCTTGGGTGGGGAGCTGTTTTTT.

In its sample, this clone was seen a few times. V usage is TRBV21-1 and J usage is TRBJ1-5. TRBV21-1 is labeled a pseudogene. The CDR3 length is 18 residues. The CDR3 sequence is CASSKDIRLADSNQPQHF. CDR3 DNA: TGTGCCAGCAGCAAAGACATTAGATTGGCGGATAGCAATCAGCCCCAGCATTTT.

The chain recombines TRBV7-2 with TRBJ1-3; no clear D. V lost 4 bases to trimming and J lost 0 bases, with 16 bases between them. This CDR3 contains 17 residues. Per germline, CDR1 SGHTA and CDR2 FQGNSA. The CDR3 region is CASSSFIPGFSGNTIYF. The CDR3 bases are TGTGCCAGCAGCTCCTTTATTCCGGGTTTCTCTGGAAACACCATATATTTT.

This clone was seen a handful of times. This chain links TRBV5-5 with TRBJ1-2, with TRBD1 matching 9 bases. CDR3 length: 15 residues. CDR1 is SGHKS and CDR2 is YYEKEE in the germline V gene (reference sequence). After removal of 6 bases from V and 2 bases from J, the junction contained 8 bases not matched to a gene. CDR3 DNA sequence: TGTGCCAGCAACTTCCGGGACAGGGACAACTATGGCTACACCTTC. This codes for CASNFRDRDNYGYTF.